The 13 T cell receptor beta chains given below trace back to one sample, sequenced in a study of shared clonotypes between healthy human individuals. Measured with immunoSEQ multiplex PCR; TCRdb has only the in-frame clones, and not every one. The table includes about 980,000 clones, about 80% detected once. Sequencing was done on a sample of memory CD4+ T cells sorted from blood. Subset reported: CD45RA-negative fraction. Source of these receptors: a man younger than 35 in good health.

The V call is TRBV9, the J call TRBJ2-7; TRBD1 matches 7 bases. The CDR3 is 13 amino acids. V trimming: 4 bases; J trimming: 2 bases; junction bases outside the gene matches: 3. Germline V CDR1 and CDR2: SGDLS, YYNGEE. This CDR3 reads CASSRDRAYEQYF. CDR3 in DNA: TGTGCCAGCAGCCGGGACAGAGCCTACGAGCAGTACTTC.

This clone was counted a few times. V usage is TRBV7-9 and J usage is TRBJ1-2; D is undetermined. The germline V gene encodes CDR1 SEHNR and CDR2 FQNEAQ (reference sequence). Trimming stripped 2 bases from V and 3 bases from J, with 4 bases between. The CDR3 is 12 amino acids. CDR3 sequence: CASSLQDYGYTF. CDR3 DNA: TGTGCCAGCAGCTTACAGGACTATGGCTACACCTTC.

V usage is TRBV2 and J usage is TRBJ2-7, with D unclear. With 6 bases removed from V and 5 bases from J, the gap between germline ends came to 11 bases. Germline V lookup: CDR1 SNHLY, CDR2 FYNNEI. CDR3 length equals 12 residues. As DNA, the CDR3 is TGTGCCAGCAGGTATATTCTTAACGAGCAGTACTTC. Amino acids: CASRYILNEQYF.

This clone was seen only once. Within the sample, other DNA sequences also encode this same CDR3. The gene calls are TRBV5-4 and TRBJ2-7, with TRBD1 as a possible D gene (6 bases). The CDR3 sequence is 13 residues long. V was clipped by 0 bases and J by 3 bases, with 7 bases between them. The germline CDR1 and CDR2 sequences are SGHNT and YYREEE (reference sequence). The CDR3 DNA follows: TGTGCCAGCAGCTTGGGGACAGACTACGAGCAGTACTTC. Translated, it gives CASSLGTDYEQYF.

In the case of this clone: This sample also contains other DNA sequences that code for the same CDR3. This chain joins TRBV30 and TRBJ2-4; D not resolved. Trimming took off 0 bases at V and 1 base at J, with 7 bases between the two ends. Germline V lookup: CDR1 GTSNPN, CDR2 SVGIG (reference sequence). CDR3 length: 14 residues. The chain's CDR3 is CAWSVGLAKNIQYF. The CDR3 DNA sequence: TGTGCCTGGAGTGTTGGGTTGGCCAAAAACATTCAGTACTTC.

This chain uses TRBV19 with TRBJ1-5, with D uncertain. V was pared by 7 bases and J by 2 bases, with 15 bases between. CDR3 length: 15 amino acids. The germline CDR1 and CDR2 sequences are LNHDA and SQIVND (reference sequence). The CDR3 sequence: CASIQSSRGNQPQHF. CDR3 sequence (DNA): TGTGCCAGTATCCAGTCGTCCAGAGGCAATCAGCCCCAGCATTTT.

The chain recombines TRBV30 with TRBJ1-1; weak D call: TRBD1 (5 bases). Looked up from germline, CDR1 is GTSNPN and CDR2 is SVGIG (reference sequence). The CDR3 length is 14 residues. V dropped 3 bases and J dropped 4 bases, with 15 bases sitting between them. CDR3: CAWSVSRRVTEAFF. The CDR3 DNA reads TGTGCCTGGAGCGTTTCTCGCAGGGTCACTGAAGCTTTCTTT. Full variable domain (remainder filled in from reference TRBV30 and TRBJ1-1): SQTIHQWPATLVQPVGSPLSLECTVEGTSNPNLYWYRQAAGRGLQLLFYSVGIGQISSEVPQNLSASRPQDRQFILSSKKLLLSDSGFYLCAWSVSRRVTEAFFGQGTRLTVV.

The chain carries TRBV6-7 and TRBJ2-2; TRBD2 matches at 8 bases. TRBV6-7 is an open reading frame, and its role is uncertain. The CDR3 extends over 16 amino acids. V dropped 2 bases and J dropped 0; count of bases not matched to a gene: 2. CDR3 nucleotide sequence: TGTGCCAGCAGTTACGGAGCGGGGGCGAACACCGGGGAGCTGTTTTTT. This sequence encodes CASSYGAGANTGELFF.

As for this clone: Germline is not matched at one junction end, which may reflect a read error. J is TRBJ2-7 and V is TRBV30; D gene uncertain. CDR1 and CDR2 from the germline V gene are GTSNPN and SVGIG (reference sequence). CDR3 length: 11 amino acids. The CDR3 bases are TGTGCCTGGAGTAGAGCCTACAAGCAGTACTTC. Its translation: CAWSRAYKQYF.

As to this clone: A single base separates this from a much larger clone, so it may be a read error. This chain uses TRBV21-1 with TRBJ2-4. TRBV21-1 corresponds to a pseudogene. The CDR3 is 11 amino acids. The chain's CDR3 is CASIAKNIQYF. The CDR3 DNA reads TGTGCCAGCATAGCCAAAAACATTCAGTACTTC.

This chain joins TRBV5-1 and TRBJ1-3, with D tentatively TRBD1 (5 bases). The ends were cut back, 3 bases at V and 0 bases at J, with 19 bases in the middle. The germline gives CDR1 SGHRS, CDR2 YFSETQ. This CDR3 is built from 18 residues. The DNA of the CDR3 is TGCGCCAGCAGCTGGGACCCGGGTAGGCCTCTCTCTGGAAACACCATATATTTT. Translation gives CASSWDPGRPLSGNTIYF.

This chain uses TRBV5-6 with TRBJ2-2; a weak D match, TRBD1 (6 bases). CDR1 is SGHDT, CDR2 YYEEEE, per germline. The CDR3 is made up of 14 amino acids. Trimming removed 4 bases at V and 5 bases at J, with 12 bases between. CDR3 coding DNA: TGTGCCAGCAGCGAGACCAGGGGTACCGGGGAGCTGTTTTTT. Translating gives CASSETRGTGELFF.

V usage is TRBV5-1 and J usage is TRBJ2-3; D possibly uses TRBD1 or TRBD2 (5 bases each). With 0 bases removed from V and 5 bases from J, the gap between germline ends came to 13 bases. The CDR3 contains 15 residues. Germline values: CDR1 SGHRS, CDR2 YFSETQ. Here the CDR3 reads CASSLGDEVLDTQYF. As DNA, the CDR3 is TGCGCCAGCAGCTTGGGGGACGAGGTTCTAGATACGCAGTATTTT.